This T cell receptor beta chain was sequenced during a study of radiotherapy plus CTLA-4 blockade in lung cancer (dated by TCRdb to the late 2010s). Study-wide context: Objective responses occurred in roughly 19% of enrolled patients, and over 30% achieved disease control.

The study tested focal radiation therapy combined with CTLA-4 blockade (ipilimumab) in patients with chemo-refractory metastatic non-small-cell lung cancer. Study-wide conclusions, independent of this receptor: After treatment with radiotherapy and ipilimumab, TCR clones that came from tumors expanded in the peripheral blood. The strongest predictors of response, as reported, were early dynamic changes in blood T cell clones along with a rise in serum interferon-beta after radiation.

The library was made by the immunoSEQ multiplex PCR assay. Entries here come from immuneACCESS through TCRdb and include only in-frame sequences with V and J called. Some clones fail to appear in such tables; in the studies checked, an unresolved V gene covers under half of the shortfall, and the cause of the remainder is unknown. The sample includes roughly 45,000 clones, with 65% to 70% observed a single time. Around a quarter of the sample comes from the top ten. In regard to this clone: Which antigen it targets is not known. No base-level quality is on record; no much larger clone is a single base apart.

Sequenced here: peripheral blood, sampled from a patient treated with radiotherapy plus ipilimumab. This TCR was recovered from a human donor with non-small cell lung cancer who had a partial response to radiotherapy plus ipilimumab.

Read as DNA, the sequence is TGTGCCAGCAGCGTGGAGGGACTCAGCTCCTACAATGAGCAGTTCTTC. This encodes CASSVEGLSSYNEQFF. Recombination joined TRBV7-9 with TRBJ2-1; the D region possibly corresponds to TRBD2 (6 bases align). V is shortened by 5 bases, J by 0 bases, and the region joining them spans 14 bases. The CDR3 runs 16 residues from the cysteine to the phenylalanine. The read is trimmed to its CDR3 DNA, 48 bases read in frame from base 1. The CDR1 and CDR2 encoded by the germline V gene (reference sequence) are SEHNR and FQNEAQ.